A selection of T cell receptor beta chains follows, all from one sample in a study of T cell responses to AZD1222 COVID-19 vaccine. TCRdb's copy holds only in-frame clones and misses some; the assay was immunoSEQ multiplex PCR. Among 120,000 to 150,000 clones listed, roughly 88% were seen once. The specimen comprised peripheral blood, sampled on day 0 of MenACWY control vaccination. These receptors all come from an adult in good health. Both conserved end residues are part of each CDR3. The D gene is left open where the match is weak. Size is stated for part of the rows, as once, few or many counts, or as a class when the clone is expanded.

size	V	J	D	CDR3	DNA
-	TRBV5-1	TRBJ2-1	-	CASSLDGLFVYNEQFF	TGCGCCAGCAGCTTGGATGGACTCTTTGTCTACAATGAGCAGTTCTTC
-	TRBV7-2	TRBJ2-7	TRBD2	CASSNGLGDEQYF	TGTGCCAGCAGCAACGGACTAGGGGACGAGCAGTACTTC
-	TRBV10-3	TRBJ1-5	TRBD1	CAIRGQGDQPQHF	TGTGCCATCAGGGGACAGGGAGATCAGCCCCAGCATTTT
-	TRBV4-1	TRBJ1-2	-	CASSQVGGVGYTF	TGCGCCAGCAGCCAAGTAGGGGGAGTAGGCTACACCTTC
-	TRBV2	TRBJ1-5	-	CASSVESNQPQHF	TGTGCCAGCAGTGTGGAGAGCAATCAGCCCCAGCATTTT
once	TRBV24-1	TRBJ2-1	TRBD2	CATKASGSYNEQFF	TGTGCCACCAAGGCTAGCGGCTCCTACAATGAGCAGTTCTTC
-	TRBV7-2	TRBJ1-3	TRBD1	CASSYDREPGNTIYF	TGTGCCAGCAGTTACGACAGGGAACCTGGAAACACCATATATTTT
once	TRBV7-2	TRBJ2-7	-	CASSLAHQSYEQYF	TGTGCCAGCAGCTTAGCCCATCAATCCTACGAGCAGTACTTC
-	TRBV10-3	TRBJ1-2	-	CAISEPDRGYTF	TGTGCCATCAGTGAGCCTGACAGGGGCTACACCTTC
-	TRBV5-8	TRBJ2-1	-	CASSSGGGGIYNEQFF	TGTGCCAGCAGCTCCGGAGGGGGGGGGATCTACAATGAGCAGTTCTTC
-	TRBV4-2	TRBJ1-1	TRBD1	CASSQVGQGGPEAFF	TGTGCCAGCAGCCAAGTAGGCCAGGGGGGTCCTGAAGCTTTCTTT
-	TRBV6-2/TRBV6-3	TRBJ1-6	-	CASSYYGGNSPLHF	TGTGCCAGCAGTTACTACGGGGGCAATTCACCCCTCCACTTT
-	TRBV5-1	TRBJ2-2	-	CASSLEPTGELFF	TGCGCCAGCAGCTTGGAACCCACCGGGGAGCTGTTTTTT
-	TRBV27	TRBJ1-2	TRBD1	CASSLGRGGYGYTF	TGTGCCAGCAGTTTGGGCAGGGGGGGCTATGGCTACACCTTC
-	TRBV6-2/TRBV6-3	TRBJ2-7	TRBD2	CASSYYGGSVNEQYF	TGTGCCAGCAGTTACTATGGCGGGAGCGTCAACGAGCAGTACTTC
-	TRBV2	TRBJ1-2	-	CASSTEPRGYTF	TGTGCCAGCAGTACGGAGCCTAGAGGCTACACCTTC
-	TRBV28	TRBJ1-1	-	CASSLYSLEAFF	TGTGCCAGCAGTTTATACAGCCTAGAAGCTTTCTTT
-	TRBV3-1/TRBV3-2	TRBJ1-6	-	CASSQAGLGSPLHF	TGTGCCAGCAGCCAGGCCGGCCTTGGGTCACCCCTCCACTTT
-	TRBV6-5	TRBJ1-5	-	CASSGESRPNQPQHF	TGTGCCAGCAGCGGGGAGTCAAGGCCCAATCAGCCCCAGCATTTT
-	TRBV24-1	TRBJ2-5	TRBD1	CATKDRGRAETQYF	TGTGCCACCAAGGACAGGGGAAGGGCAGAGACCCAGTACTTC
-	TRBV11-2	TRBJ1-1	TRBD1	CASRQGGMAFF	TGTGCCAGCAGGCAGGGGGGGATGGCTTTCTTT
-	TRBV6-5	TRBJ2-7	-	CASSYSTRTGSEQYF	TGTGCCAGCAGTTACTCGACCCGTACAGGGAGCGAGCAGTACTTC
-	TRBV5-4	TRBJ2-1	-	CASSPPSDRSVNEQFF	TGTGCCAGCAGCCCCCCATCGGACAGATCGGTAAATGAGCAGTTCTTC